Listed below are T cell receptor beta chains from one sample, sequenced in a study of identifying expanded T cells in peripheral blood. Only in-frame clones appear in the TCRdb table, and some are missing; sequencing was by immunoSEQ multiplex PCR. The sample shows tens of thousands of clones, around 88% of them seen only once. What was sequenced was blood. These receptors all come from a person aged 18 to 75 in good health. Each CDR3 is given with its conserved first and last residue. A D gene is named only where the DNA matches it firmly. The size field is filled for only some rows; it gives once, few, many or a size class.

clone_size,d_call,j_call,v_call,cdr3_nt,cdr3_aa
NA,TRBD1,TRBJ2-1,TRBV5-1,TGCGCCAGCAGCTGGATTCCAGGGGGCAAATACAATGAGCAGTTCTTC,CASSWIPGGKYNEQFF
NA,TRBD1,TRBJ2-1,TRBV5-8,TGTGCCAGCAGCAGAGGACAGGGGGTTTCCTACAATGAGCAGTTCTTC,CASSRGQGVSYNEQFF
NA,NA,TRBJ1-6,TRBV5-8,TGTGCCAGCAGTCCCACAGGTGATAATTCACCCCTCCACTTT,CASSPTGDNSPLHF
NA,TRBD1,TRBJ2-3,TRBV10-1,TGCGCCAGCAGTGAGCCCCCGGGACAGGGCATCACAGATACGCAGTATTTT,CASSEPPGQGITDTQYF
few,TRBD2,TRBJ2-7,TRBV6-6,TGTGCCAGCAGTTATGAGACTAGCGGCTACGAGCAGTACTTC,CASSYETSGYEQYF
NA,NA,TRBJ2-3,TRBV7-9,TGTGCCAGCAACTCCGCTGGGGTAGGGATGGATACGCAGTATTTT,CASNSAGVGMDTQYF
NA,NA,TRBJ2-4,TRBV7-3,TGTGCCAGCAGCTTACGGGGCGGAGACAGGTACTTC,CASSLRGGDRYF
NA,TRBD2,TRBJ2-5,TRBV30,TGTGCCTCTAAGTTTCTAGCGGGAGTAAGACTTTCGGAGACCCAGTACTTC,CASKFLAGVRLSETQYF
NA,NA,TRBJ2-1,TRBV6-6,TGTGCCAGCAGTCTGCGGGGTGAGGGCTACAATGAGCAGTTCTTC,CASSLRGEGYNEQFF
NA,NA,TRBJ1-1,TRBV28,TGTGCCAGCATTAAACAGGGGAACACTGAAGCTTTCTTT,CASIKQGNTEAFF
NA,NA,TRBJ2-1,TRBV4-1,TGCGCCAGCAGCCAAGTAATAGGTGGTGATGAGCAGTTCTTC,CASSQVIGGDEQFF
NA,NA,TRBJ1-4,TRBV6-4,TGTGCCAGCAGCACAGGGCACGATAGTGAAAAACTGTTTTTT,CASSTGHDSEKLFF
NA,NA,TRBJ2-7,TRBV10-3,TGTGCCATCGGGAACTCCGACTACGAGCAGTACTTC,CAIGNSDYEQYF
NA,NA,TRBJ2-3,TRBV7-2,TGTGCCAGCAGCGCCCGACTACGTCCGGATACGCAGTATTTT,CASSARLRPDTQYF